Listed below are T cell receptor beta chains from one sample, sequenced in a study of human T cells and chemical hapten exposure. Each CDR3 protein is one row after TCRdb ran MiXCR on the RACE reads. Of about 42,000 distinct CDR3 sequences in the sample, roughly a tenth were seen once. The sample was whole blood, taken in connection with sensitization to the hapten diphenylcyclopropenone (DPC). Receptors originate from a woman in her 30s with alopecia areata. Some clones in this sample may be carry-over from other donors' samples. The CDR3 runs from the conserved cysteine through the conserved F or W. The order of the fields is J gene, D gene, V gene, clone size, CDR3 DNA, CDR3 protein. The D gene is left open where the match is weak. The listing skips clone size in some rows; elsewhere it reads once, few, many or a size class.

J: TRBJ2-1
D: TRBD1
V: TRBV6-4
size: many
DNA: TGTGCCAGCAGTCCCTCTAGAGGGACAGGTTATCGAAATGAGCAGTTCTTC
CDR3: CASSPSRGTGYRNEQFF

J: TRBJ1-5
D: -
V: TRBV5-6
size: many
DNA: TGTGCCAGCAGCTTGGGACGGAGTAGCAATCAGCCCCAGCATTTT
CDR3: CASSLGRSSNQPQHF

J: TRBJ2-3
D: -
V: TRBV3-1
size: many
DNA: TGTGCCAGCAGCCCGGGGGACTCGTTCACAGATACGCAGTATTTT
CDR3: CASSPGDSFTDTQYF

J: TRBJ2-7
D: TRBD1
V: TRBV6-2/TRBV6-3
size: -
DNA: TGTGCCAGCAGTTACACGGGACAGTTGGAGCAGTACTTC
CDR3: CASSYTGQLEQYF

J: TRBJ2-7
D: -
V: TRBV5-4
size: -
DNA: TGTGCCAGCAGCTTGGGCGGTGGGGGCGGTCTCGAGCAGTACTTC
CDR3: CASSLGGGGGLEQYF

J: TRBJ1-5
D: TRBD1
V: TRBV12-3/TRBV12-4
size: -
DNA: TGTGCCAGCAGTGTGGACAGGAGGGATCAGCCCCAGCATTTT
CDR3: CASSVDRRDQPQHF

J: TRBJ2-3
D: -
V: TRBV7-2
size: -
DNA: TGTGCCAGCAGCTTTCCGGCAGATACGCAGTATTTT
CDR3: CASSFPADTQYF

J: TRBJ1-2
D: -
V: TRBV3-1
size: -
DNA: TGTGCCAGCAGCCAAGACCGTACCTATGGCTACACCTTC
CDR3: CASSQDRTYGYTF

J: TRBJ2-1
D: -
V: TRBV7-3
size: -
DNA: TGTGCCAGCAGCTTAAAGTTGGTTGGTGGAGGAGACAATGAGCAGTTCTTC
CDR3: CASSLKLVGGGDNEQFF

J: TRBJ2-5
D: TRBD1
V: TRBV4-3
size: few
DNA: TGCGCCAGCAGCCAAGGACAGGGGGCAGGGGAGACCCAGTACTTC
CDR3: CASSQGQGAGETQYF